These 31 T cell receptor beta chains share one sample of origin, sequenced in a study of blood T cell repertoires in COVID-19. TCRdb keeps only in-frame clones here, not all; method: immunoSEQ multiplex PCR. The data show roughly 110,000 clones, around 83% seen once. Input material: peripheral blood. The receptors come from a man in his 70s with acute or convalescent COVID-19.

This clone came up a few times. The chain couples TRBV5-1 to TRBJ2-1; 7 nucleotides match TRBD2. V lost 0 bases and J lost 5; bases outside the gene matches: 8. Per the germline V gene, CDR1 is SGHRS and CDR2 is YFSETQ. The CDR3 runs to 16 residues. The CDR3 sequence is CASSLGAGDSHNEQFF. The CDR3 nucleotides are TGCGCCAGCAGCTTGGGGGCGGGGGATTCTCACAATGAGCAGTTCTTC.

This chain links TRBV24-1 with TRBJ2-3; D might be TRBD1 (6 bases). The CDR3 covers 15 residues. V dropped 4 bases and J dropped 5 bases, with 15 bases sitting between them. Germline-derived CDR1 and CDR2 are KGHDR and SFDVKD. This CDR3 reads CATSDLGQTRDTQYF. CDR3 nucleotide sequence: TGTGCCACCAGTGACCTTGGACAGACGAGAGATACGCAGTATTTT.

Comments on this clone: This specimen includes other DNA sequences encoding the same CDR3. The genes are TRBV5-5 and TRBJ2-7, with 7 bases that match TRBD1. Germline V gene sequence: CDR1 SGHKS, CDR2 YYEKEE (reference sequence). The V gene end was trimmed by 5 bases and the J gene end by 3 bases; junction bases not matched to a gene: 8. The CDR3 covers 14 residues. The CDR3 region has the DNA TGTGCCAGCAGAAAACCGGGACAGAGCTACGAGCAGTACTTC. Translating it yields CASRKPGQSYEQYF.

V usage is TRBV6-6 and J usage is TRBJ2-3; 13 bases align to TRBD2. CDR3 length equals 16 residues. Per the germline V gene, CDR1 is MNHNY and CDR2 is SVGAGI (reference sequence). Losses at the gene ends were 0 bases for V and 5 bases for J; bases not matched to a gene: 2. The CDR3 is CASSYSTSGGGDTQYF. CDR3 DNA sequence: TGTGCCAGCAGTTACTCCACTAGCGGGGGGGGAGATACGCAGTATTTT.

The count of this clone is one. This chain uses TRBV2 with TRBJ2-1; TRBD1 agrees at 8 bases. The V gene's germline CDR1 is SNHLY and CDR2 FYNNEI. This CDR3 has 13 residues. J lost 8 bases, V lost 6 bases, and 6 bases had no gene match. The CDR3, as DNA: TGTGCCAGCAGACGACAGGGGATAGATGAGCAGTTCTTC. It yields the protein CASRRQGIDEQFF.

This chain joins TRBV30 and TRBJ1-1, with 10 bases that match TRBD1. Germline V gene sequence: CDR1 GTSNPN, CDR2 SVGIG (reference sequence). The CDR3 contains 15 residues. J lost 4 bases, V lost 5 bases, and 10 bases had no gene match. CDR3 coding DNA: TGTGCCTGGGGGACCAAAGACAGGGGGCCCACTGAAGCTTTCTTT. Translation: CAWGTKDRGPTEAFF. The whole variable domain, filled in from reference TRBV30 and TRBJ1-1, reads SQTIHQWPATLVQPVGSPLSLECTVEGTSNPNLYWYRQAAGRGLQLLFYSVGIGQISSEVPQNLSASRPQDRQFILSSKKLLLSDSGFYLCAWGTKDRGPTEAFFGQGTRLTVV.

This chain connects TRBV5-1 to TRBJ2-7; possibly TRBD2 for D (6 bases). From germline, CDR1 is SGHRS and CDR2 YFSETQ. The CDR3 sequence is 14 residues long. Deletions cut 0 bases from V and 2 bases from J, with 9 bases between. For the CDR3, the DNA is TGCGCCAGCAGCTTGGACGGGAGTCCCTACGAGCAGTACTTC. Translated, it gives CASSLDGSPYEQYF.

The chain recombines TRBV3-1 (or the pseudogene TRBV3-2) with TRBJ1-1; weak D call: TRBD1 (5 bases). This CDR3 comprises 13 residues. V was pared by 4 bases and J by 5 bases, with 11 bases between. Germline assignment: CDR1 LGHDT and CDR2 YNNKEL (reference sequence). The CDR3 loop is CASSLYRQTEAFF. The CDR3 DNA follows: TGTGCCAGCAGCCTCTATCGACAGACTGAAGCTTTCTTT.

The V call is TRBV2, the J call TRBJ1-6; 10 bases fit TRBD1. The J segment lost 4 bases and the V segment lost 6 bases, leaving 3 bases of the junction unmatched. This CDR3 has 15 residues. Germline CDR1 and CDR2: SNHLY and FYNNEI. This CDR3 reads CASSRDRGYNSPLHF. In nucleotides, the CDR3 is TGTGCCAGCAGCCGGGACAGGGGATATAATTCACCCCTCCACTTT.

The chain uses TRBV10-2 and TRBJ1-6; a weak D match, TRBD1 (5 bases). CDR3 length: 13 residues. The V end lost 6 bases, the J end lost 10 bases, and 13 bases lay between the germline ends. Germline V gene lookup returns CDR1 WSHSY and CDR2 SAAADI. CDR3 nucleotides: TGCGCCAGCAGCATCAGGGTAGGATCACCCCTCCACTTT. Translated, it gives CASSIRVGSPLHF.

The rearrangement uses TRBV2 and TRBJ1-1; D gene ambiguous. The length of the CDR3 is 14 residues. The germline V gene encodes CDR1 SNHLY and CDR2 FYNNEI. V was shortened by 6 bases and J by 5 bases, with 16 bases between the two germline ends. The CDR3 region is CASRREGGLTEAFF. The CDR3 nucleotides read TGTGCCAGCAGGAGAGAGGGTGGCCTGACTGAAGCTTTCTTT.

The V call is TRBV28, the J call TRBJ1-2; D is perhaps TRBD1 (5 bases). The CDR3 sequence is 12 residues long. CDR1 MDHEN and CDR2 SYDVKM come from the germline V gene. V was trimmed by 6 bases and J by 7 bases, leaving 12 bases between them. The CDR3 reads CASSATRGGYTF. The CDR3 DNA reads TGTGCCAGCAGCGCAACAAGGGGTGGCTACACCTTC.

The V call is TRBV19, the J call TRBJ2-2; 7 nucleotides agree with TRBD1. The V gene's germline CDR1 is LNHDA and CDR2 SQIVND (reference sequence). Unmatched junction bases numbered 2, after V lost 4 bases and J lost 6 bases. CDR3 length: 13 residues. The CDR3 is CASSTTGPGELFF. The DNA of the CDR3 is TGTGCCAGTAGTACGACAGGGCCCGGGGAGCTGTTTTTT.

V usage is TRBV21-1 and J usage is TRBJ2-1; TRBD1, the D gene given by the table, was not confirmed from the DNA. TRBV21-1 is termed a pseudogene. CDR3 size: 17 residues. Written as DNA, the CDR3 is TGTGCCAGCACCCCAAGGGGAAAGAAAGGGGACTACAATGAGCAGTTCTTC. Its protein product is CASTPRGKKGDYNEQFF.

This clone was detected only a few times. The V and J genes are TRBV11-2 and TRBJ1-1; D gene uncertain. The V gene's germline CDR1 is SGHAT and CDR2 FQNNGV. This CDR3 has 15 residues. V shed 2 bases and J shed 7 bases, with 17 bases lying between them. The CDR3 DNA reads as TGTGCCAGCAGCTTAAACCCCAGAACTAACGGTGAAGCTTTCTTT. This codes for CASSLNPRTNGEAFF. The full variable domain, with the rest looked up from reference TRBV11-2 and TRBJ1-1, is EAGVAQSPRYKIIEKRQSVAFWCNPISGHATLYWYQQILGQGPKLLIQFQNNGVVDDSQLPKDRFSAERLKGVDSTLKIQPAKLEDSAVYLCASSLNPRTNGEAFFGQGTRLTVV.

The gene calls are TRBV2 and TRBJ1-5; maybe TRBD1 (6 bases). The CDR3 covers 14 residues. The V end was cut by 5 bases, the J end by 4 bases, with 12 bases between. Germline CDR1 reads SNHLY; CDR2 reads FYNNEI. CDR3 nucleotide sequence: TGTGCCAGCAGTCCAGGGGCCGCAAATCAGCCCCAGCATTTT. Its protein product is CASSPGAANQPQHF.

The chain has TRBV11-3 and TRBJ2-1; TRBD2 aligns across 9 bases. V lost 4 bases and J lost 4; bases outside the gene matches: 11. The CDR3 consists of 17 residues. Germline CDR1 and CDR2: SGHNT and YENEEA. The CDR3 reads CASSCLRLAEDYNEQFF. DNA of the CDR3: TGTGCCAGCAGCTGCCTGAGACTAGCGGAGGATTACAATGAGCAGTTCTTC.

The chain links TRBV10-3 to TRBJ1-5; 7 bases are a match to TRBD1. The CDR3 consists of 13 residues. The germline V gene has CDR1 ENHRY and CDR2 SYGVKD. The ends lost 4 bases at V and 5 bases at J; junction bases unmatched: 2. The DNA of the CDR3 is TGTGCCATCAGTGGGGACAGAGATCAGCCCCAGCATTTT. Translating it yields CAISGDRDQPQHF.

This clone has only one observation. The rearrangement links TRBV5-6 to TRBJ1-4; 8 bases align to TRBD1. Germline V gives CDR1 SGHDT, CDR2 YYEEEE. Germline trimming cut 1 base from V and 0 bases from J; bases unmatched to any gene: 2. The CDR3 is 16 residues long. CDR3 in DNA: TGTGCCAGCAGCTTGCAGGGGGCTGCAACTAATGAAAAACTGTTTTTT. Translation: CASSLQGAATNEKLFF. Combining the CDR3 with reference TRBV5-6 and TRBJ1-4 gives the whole variable domain DAGVTQSPTHLIKTRGQQVTLRCSPKSGHDTVSWYQQALGQGPQFIFQYYEEEERQRGNFPDRFSGHQFPNYSSELNVNALLLGDSALYLCASSLQGAATNEKLFFGSGTQLSVL.

The V gene is TRBV5-4, the J gene TRBJ2-3; 12 bases are a match to TRBD2. The CDR3 spans 16 residues. V shed 1 base and J 6 bases; nucleotides not matched to a gene: 6. Germline V lookup: CDR1 SGHNT, CDR2 YYREEE (reference sequence). The CDR3 coding sequence is TGTGCCAGCAGCTTGCCTAGCGGGAGGGCCGGTGATACGCAGTATTTT. Its translation: CASSLPSGRAGDTQYF.

The chain couples TRBV19 to TRBJ1-6, with TRBD1 as a possible D gene (6 bases). The CDR3 length is 15 residues. The germline V and J ends were trimmed by 3 bases and 2 bases, with 8 bases remaining between them. Germline values: CDR1 LNHDA, CDR2 SQIVND (reference sequence). The CDR3 loop is CASSIAGAYNSPLHF. In DNA, the CDR3 is TGTGCCAGTAGTATCGCAGGGGCCTATAATTCACCCCTCCACTTT.

The chain links TRBV5-6 to TRBJ1-1; D is unresolved. This CDR3 has 14 amino acids. Per germline, CDR1 SGHDT and CDR2 YYEEEE. V was clipped by 7 bases and J by 4 bases, with 17 bases between them. CDR3 amino acids: CASGHRSLSTEAFF. In DNA form, the CDR3 reads TGTGCCAGCGGCCACCGGAGCCTGAGCACTGAAGCTTTCTTT.

The chain has TRBV11-2 and TRBJ2-7; 7 bases map to TRBD1. Trimming removed 5 bases from V and 7 bases from J; junction bases left unmatched: 11. The CDR3 loop spans 14 amino acids. Germline V gene sequence: CDR1 SGHAT, CDR2 FQNNGV. The CDR3 spells CASSPRQGRQEQYF. The CDR3, as DNA: TGTGCCAGCAGCCCGAGACAGGGACGTCAAGAGCAGTACTTC.

V usage is TRBV3-1 (or the pseudogene TRBV3-2) and J usage is TRBJ1-5; no reliable D call. The CDR3 extends over 15 amino acids. CDR1 is LGHDT and CDR2 is YNNKEL in the germline V gene (reference sequence). V was trimmed by 2 bases and J by 7 bases, leaving 15 bases between them. CDR3 nucleotide sequence: TGTGCCAGCAGCCAATCAGAGGGAGGAGAGCAGCCCCAGCATTTT. Amino acid sequence: CASSQSEGGEQPQHF.

The chain employs TRBV29-1 and TRBJ1-4; TRBD1 matches at 7 bases. Germline V gives CDR1 SQVTM, CDR2 ANQGSEA. The CDR3 has 12 amino acids. The V segment lost 7 bases and the J segment 10 bases; nucleotides outside the gene matches: 9. CDR3 bases: TGCAGCGCATACAGGGGATTTGGAAAACTGTTTTTT. Amino acid sequence: CSAYRGFGKLFF.

The chain uses TRBV19 and TRBJ2-3; TRBD2 matches 8 bases. V gave up 5 bases and J gave up 6 bases; unmatched junction bases: 16. Germline V gives CDR1 LNHDA, CDR2 SQIVND (reference sequence). The CDR3 runs to 17 residues. CDR3 nucleotide sequence: TGTGCCAGTAGTCCCCGAGGGAGCGGGAGTAGTACGGATACGCAGTATTTT. This gives the protein CASSPRGSGSSTDTQYF. The full variable domain, its missing parts supplied by reference TRBV19 and TRBJ2-3, is DGGITQSPKYLFRKEGQNVTLSCEQNLNHDAMYWYRQDPGQGLRLIYYSQIVNDFQKGDIAEGYSVSREKKESFPLTVTSAQKNPTAFYLCASSPRGSGSSTDTQYFGPGTRLTVL.

The rearrangement joins TRBV6-4 to TRBJ2-7; D is possibly TRBD2 (5 bases). Germline loops: CDR1 MRHNA, CDR2 SNTAGT. This CDR3 is built from 10 residues. Trimming removed 9 bases at V and 5 bases at J, with 8 bases between. The CDR3 is CARKRHEQYF. Here the CDR3 DNA reads TGTGCCAGAAAGCGGCACGAGCAGTACTTC.

This CDR3 reads CASSYGEHTIYF. CDR3 coding DNA: TGTGCCAGCAGCTATGGGGAGCACACCATATATTTT. This sequence joins TRBV7-9 and TRBJ1-3, with D unclear. V shed 4 bases and J shed 8 bases, with 9 bases lying between them. CDR1 and CDR2 (germline): SEHNR, FQNEAQ (reference sequence). The CDR3 has 12 amino acids.

The V call is TRBV11-1, the J call TRBJ2-1; 7 positions match TRBD2. V shed 6 bases, J shed 6 bases, and the junction held 8 bases outside the gene matches. CDR3 length: 14 residues. Germline CDR1 and CDR2: SGHAT and FQDESV (reference sequence). For the CDR3, the DNA is TGTGCCAGCAGAAATCCTGGGGGGGGCAATGAGCAGTTCTTC. As protein: CASRNPGGGNEQFF.

This clone appeared a single time. The gene calls are TRBV2 and TRBJ2-7, with 11 positions matching TRBD2. V trimming: 5 bases; J trimming: 5 bases; junction bases outside the gene matches: 17. The germline V gene encodes CDR1 SNHLY and CDR2 FYNNEI. The CDR3 sequence is 18 residues long. The CDR3 sequence: CASSTGVGLAGGVHEQYF. CDR3 bases: TGTGCCAGCAGTACGGGAGTAGGGCTAGCGGGAGGAGTTCACGAGCAGTACTTC.

This chain uses TRBV21-1 with TRBJ1-1; TRBD1 is the table's D call, not checked against the DNA. TRBV21-1 counts as a pseudogene. CDR3 length: 16 amino acids. The CDR3, as DNA: TGTGCCAGCGGGACAGGGGAACCTTTTATGAACACTGAAGCTTTCTTT. Amino acid sequence: CASGTGEPFMNTEAFF.